This T cell receptor (beta chain) was documented in a study of response to subunit inactivated influenza vaccine. There are 14 residues in the CDR3. V was clipped by 5 bases and J by 7 bases; unmatched bases: 6. From germline, CDR1 is SGHTA and CDR2 FQGNSA. TCRdb independently ran MiXCR on the RT-PCR reads; one entry per CDR3 protein. The sample yields a few hundred thousand distinct CDR3 sequences, 11% seen once. This sample was shared with a second study, whose subject was T cells expressing NK-cell markers. That work states: Researchers built TCR beta cDNA using 5'RACE template switching with UMIs. What restricted sorting to alpha-beta TCR T cells in several experiments was an anti-gamma-delta TCR antibody. Researchers report these clonotypes also headed the CD3+CD56-NKG2C+ fraction in a handful of donors. Clarity on HCMV specificity was lacking for the expanded NKG2C+ T cell clones.

The clonotype originates from a man aged 45-60 years who received an inactivated influenza vaccine. The chain links TRBV7-2 to TRBJ2-1, with TRBD2 identical over 9 bases. Sequencing used PBMCs from blood, obtained on the day of vaccination. The DNA of the CDR3 is TGTGCCAGCAGCCCAAGACTAGCGGTAAATGAGCAGTTCTTC. Encoded protein: CASSPRLAVNEQFF. Full variable domain (outside the CDR3, taken from reference TRBV7-2 and TRBJ2-1): GAGVSQSPSNKVTEKGKDVELRCDPISGHTALYWYRQSLGQGLEFLIYFQGNSAPDKSGLPSDRFSAERTGGSVSTLTIQRTQQEDSAVYLCASSPRLAVNEQFFGPGTRLTVL.